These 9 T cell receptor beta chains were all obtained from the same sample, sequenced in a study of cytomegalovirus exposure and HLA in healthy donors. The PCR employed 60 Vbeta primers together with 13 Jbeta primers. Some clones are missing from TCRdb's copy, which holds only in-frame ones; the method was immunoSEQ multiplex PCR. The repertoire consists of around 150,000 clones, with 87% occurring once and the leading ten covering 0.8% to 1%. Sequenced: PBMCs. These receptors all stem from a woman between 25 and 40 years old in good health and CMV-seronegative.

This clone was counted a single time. The CDR3, as DNA: TGTGCCAGCAGCCAGGACTCGAACACCGGGGAGCTGTTTTTT. Translating it yields CASSQDSNTGELFF. V gene TRBV14 combines with J gene TRBJ2-2; perhaps TRBD2 as D (5 bases). Trimming pared 3 bases from V and 0 bases from J, leaving 5 bases between. CDR3 size: 14 residues. Germline V gene data show CDR1 as SGHDN and CDR2 as FVKESK.

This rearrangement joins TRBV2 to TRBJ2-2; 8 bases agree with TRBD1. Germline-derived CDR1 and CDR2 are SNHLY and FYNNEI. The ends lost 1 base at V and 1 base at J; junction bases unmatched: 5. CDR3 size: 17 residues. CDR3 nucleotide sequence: TGTGCCAGCAGTGAAGGGAAGGGACAGGTGAACACCGGGGAGCTGTTTTTT. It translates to CASSEGKGQVNTGELFF.

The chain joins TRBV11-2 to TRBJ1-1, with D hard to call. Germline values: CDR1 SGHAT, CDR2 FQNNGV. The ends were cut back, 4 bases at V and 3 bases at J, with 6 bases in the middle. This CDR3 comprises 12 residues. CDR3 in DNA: TGTGCCAGCAGCTGGCACGACACTGAAGCTTTCTTT. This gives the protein CASSWHDTEAFF.

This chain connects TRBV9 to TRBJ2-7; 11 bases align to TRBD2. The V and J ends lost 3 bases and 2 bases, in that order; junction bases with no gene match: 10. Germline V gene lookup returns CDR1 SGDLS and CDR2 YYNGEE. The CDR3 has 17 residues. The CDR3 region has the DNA TGTGCCAGCAGCGCGCCCTCAACTAGCGGGAGCCCCTACGAGCAGTACTTC. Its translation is CASSAPSTSGSPYEQYF.

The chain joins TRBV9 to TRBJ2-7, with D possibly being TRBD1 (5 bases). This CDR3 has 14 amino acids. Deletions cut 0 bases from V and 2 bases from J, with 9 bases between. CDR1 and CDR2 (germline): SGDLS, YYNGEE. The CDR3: CASSVGQGTYEQYF. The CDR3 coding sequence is TGTGCCAGCAGCGTAGGCCAGGGAACCTACGAGCAGTACTTC.

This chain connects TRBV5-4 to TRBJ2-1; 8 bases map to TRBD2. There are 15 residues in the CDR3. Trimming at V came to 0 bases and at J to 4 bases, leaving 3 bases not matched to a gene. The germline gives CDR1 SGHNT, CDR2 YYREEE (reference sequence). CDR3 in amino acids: CASSLVGGGYNEQFF. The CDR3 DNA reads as TGTGCCAGCAGCTTGGTCGGGGGGGGGTACAATGAGCAGTTCTTC.

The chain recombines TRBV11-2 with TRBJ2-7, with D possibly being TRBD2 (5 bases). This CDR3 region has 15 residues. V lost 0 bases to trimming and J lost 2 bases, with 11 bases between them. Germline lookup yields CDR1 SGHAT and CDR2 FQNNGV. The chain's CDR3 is CASSLEPAAPYEQYF. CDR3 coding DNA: TGTGCCAGCAGCTTAGAGCCAGCGGCCCCCTACGAGCAGTACTTC.

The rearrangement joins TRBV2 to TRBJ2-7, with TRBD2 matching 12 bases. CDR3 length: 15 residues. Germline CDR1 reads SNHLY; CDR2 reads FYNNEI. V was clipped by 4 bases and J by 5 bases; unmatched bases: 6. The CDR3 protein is CASSASGRADDEQYF. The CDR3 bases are TGTGCCAGCAGTGCTAGCGGGAGGGCAGACGACGAGCAGTACTTC.

CDR3 residues: CASSQYGQGAGQPQHF. The CDR3 DNA reads TGTGCCAGCAGCCAATACGGACAGGGTGCGGGTCAGCCCCAGCATTTT. This chain uses TRBV16 with TRBJ1-5; 8 bases line up with TRBD1. Germline V gives CDR1 KGHSY, CDR2 FQNENV. With V trimmed by 1 base and J by 6 bases, 8 bases remained unmatched. The CDR3 consists of 16 residues.